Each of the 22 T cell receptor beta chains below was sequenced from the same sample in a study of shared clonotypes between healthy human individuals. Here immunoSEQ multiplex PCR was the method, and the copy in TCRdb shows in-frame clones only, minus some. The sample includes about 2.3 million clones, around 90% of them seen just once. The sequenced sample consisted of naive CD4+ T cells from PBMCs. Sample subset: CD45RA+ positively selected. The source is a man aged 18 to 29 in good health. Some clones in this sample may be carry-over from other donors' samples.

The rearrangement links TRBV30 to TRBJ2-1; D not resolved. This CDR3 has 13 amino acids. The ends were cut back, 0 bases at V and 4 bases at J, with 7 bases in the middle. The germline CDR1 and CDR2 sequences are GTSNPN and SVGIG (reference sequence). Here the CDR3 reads CAWSVQQYNEQFF. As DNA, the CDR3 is TGTGCCTGGAGTGTACAACAGTACAATGAGCAGTTCTTC.

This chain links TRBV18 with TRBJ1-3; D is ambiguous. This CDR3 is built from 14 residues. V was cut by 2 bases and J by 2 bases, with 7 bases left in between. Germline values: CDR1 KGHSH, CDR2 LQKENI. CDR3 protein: CASSPGSAGNTIYF. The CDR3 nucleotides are TGTGCCAGCTCACCAGGCTCGGCTGGAAACACCATATATTTT.

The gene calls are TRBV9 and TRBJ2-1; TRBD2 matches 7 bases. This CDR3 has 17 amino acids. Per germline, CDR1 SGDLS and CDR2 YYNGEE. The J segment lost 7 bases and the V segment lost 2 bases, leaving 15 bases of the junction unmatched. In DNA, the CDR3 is TGTGCCAGCAGCGTGGGACCGAGGGGCGGGAGTGGGAATGAGCAGTTCTTC. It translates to CASSVGPRGGSGNEQFF.

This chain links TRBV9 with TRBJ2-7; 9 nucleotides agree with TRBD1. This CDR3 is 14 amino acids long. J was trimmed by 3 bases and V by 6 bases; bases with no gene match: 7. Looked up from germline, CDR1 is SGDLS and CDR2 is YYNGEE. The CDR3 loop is CASNPGQGFYEQYF. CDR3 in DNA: TGTGCCAGCAACCCGGGACAGGGATTCTACGAGCAGTACTTC.

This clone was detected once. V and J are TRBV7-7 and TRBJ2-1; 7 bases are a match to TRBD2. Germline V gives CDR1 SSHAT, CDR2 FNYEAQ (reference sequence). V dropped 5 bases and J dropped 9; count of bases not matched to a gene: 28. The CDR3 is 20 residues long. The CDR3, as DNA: TGTGCCAGCAGCGGCCGGGAAGTGGGGCTAGCGGCCCATAAATCCAGTGAGCAGTTCTTC. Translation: CASSGREVGLAAHKSSEQFF.

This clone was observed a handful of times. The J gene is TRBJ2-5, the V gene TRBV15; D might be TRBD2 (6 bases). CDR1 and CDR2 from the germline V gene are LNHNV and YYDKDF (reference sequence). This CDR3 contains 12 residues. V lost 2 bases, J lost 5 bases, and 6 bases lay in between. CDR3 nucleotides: TGTGCCACCAGCAGACGGGAGGAGACCCAGTACTTC. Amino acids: CATSRREETQYF.

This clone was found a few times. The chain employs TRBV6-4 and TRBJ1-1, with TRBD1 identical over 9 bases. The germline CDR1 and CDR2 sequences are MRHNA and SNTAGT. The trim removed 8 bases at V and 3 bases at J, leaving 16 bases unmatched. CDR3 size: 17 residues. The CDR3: CASGWVGDRDFHTEAFF. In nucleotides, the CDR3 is TGTGCCAGCGGATGGGTGGGGGACAGGGATTTTCACACTGAAGCTTTCTTT.

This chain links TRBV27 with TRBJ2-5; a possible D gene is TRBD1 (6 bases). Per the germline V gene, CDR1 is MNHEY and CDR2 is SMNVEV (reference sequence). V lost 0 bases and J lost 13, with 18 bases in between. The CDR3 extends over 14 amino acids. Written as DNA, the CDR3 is TGTGCCAGCAGTTTATCGGCCCTCCCCGCACAGGGGTACTTC. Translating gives CASSLSALPAQGYF.

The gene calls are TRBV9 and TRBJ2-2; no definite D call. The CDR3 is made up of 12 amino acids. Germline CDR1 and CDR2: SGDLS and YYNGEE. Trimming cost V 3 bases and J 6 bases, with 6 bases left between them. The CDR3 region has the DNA TGTGCCAGCAGCGAACTTCCCGGGGAGCTGTTTTTT. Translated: CASSELPGELFF.

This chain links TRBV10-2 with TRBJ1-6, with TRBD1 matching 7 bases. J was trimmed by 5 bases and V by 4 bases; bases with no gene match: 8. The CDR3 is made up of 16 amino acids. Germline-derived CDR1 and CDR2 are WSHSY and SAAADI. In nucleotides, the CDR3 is TGCGCCAGCAGTGCCAAACAGGGGACCGATAATTCACCCCTCCACTTT. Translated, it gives CASSAKQGTDNSPLHF.

CDR3 sequence reads: CASSRRDSNQPQHF. The CDR3 nucleotides read TGTGCCAGCAGCCGGAGGGACAGCAATCAGCCCCAGCATTTT. V is TRBV5-5 and J is TRBJ1-5; D is perhaps TRBD1 (5 bases). Germline V gene lookup returns CDR1 SGHKS and CDR2 YYEKEE (reference sequence). The CDR3 loop spans 14 amino acids. V dropped 4 bases and J dropped 1 base, with 9 bases sitting between them.

DNA for the CDR3: TGTGCCAGTACCCTAACAGGAATACCGTGGGAGACCCAGTACTTC. Its translation is CASTLTGIPWETQYF. The chain carries TRBV19 and TRBJ2-5, with a weak D call TRBD1 (5 bases). From germline, CDR1 is LNHDA and CDR2 SQIVND (reference sequence). The CDR3 consists of 15 residues. The ends were cut back, 7 bases at V and 5 bases at J, with 20 bases in the middle.

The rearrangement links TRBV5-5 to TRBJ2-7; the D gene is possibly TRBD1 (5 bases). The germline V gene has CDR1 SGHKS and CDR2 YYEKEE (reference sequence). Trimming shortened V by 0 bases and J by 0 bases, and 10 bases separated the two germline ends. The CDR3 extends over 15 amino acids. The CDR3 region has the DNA TGTGCCAGCAGCTTGGCGACAGTTTACTCCTACGAGCAGTACTTC. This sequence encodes CASSLATVYSYEQYF.

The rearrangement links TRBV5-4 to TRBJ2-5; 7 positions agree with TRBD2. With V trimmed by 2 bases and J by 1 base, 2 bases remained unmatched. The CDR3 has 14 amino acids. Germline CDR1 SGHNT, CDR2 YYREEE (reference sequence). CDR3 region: CASSFGGSQETQYF. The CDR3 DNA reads TGTGCCAGCAGCTTTGGCGGGAGCCAAGAGACCCAGTACTTC.

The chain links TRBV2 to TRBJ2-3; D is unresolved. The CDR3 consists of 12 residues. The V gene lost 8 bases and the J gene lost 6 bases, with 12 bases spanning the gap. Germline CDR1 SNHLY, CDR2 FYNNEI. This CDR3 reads CASHPLGDTQYF. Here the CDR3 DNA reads TGTGCCAGCCATCCCTTGGGGGATACGCAGTATTTT.

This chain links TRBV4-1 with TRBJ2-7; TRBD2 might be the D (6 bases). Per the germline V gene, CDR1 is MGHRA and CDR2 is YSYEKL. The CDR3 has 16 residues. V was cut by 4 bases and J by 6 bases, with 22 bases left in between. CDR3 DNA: TGCGCCAGCAGCCCAGGAATGGGGAGGACCATGGGCGAGCAGTACTTC. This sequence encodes CASSPGMGRTMGEQYF.

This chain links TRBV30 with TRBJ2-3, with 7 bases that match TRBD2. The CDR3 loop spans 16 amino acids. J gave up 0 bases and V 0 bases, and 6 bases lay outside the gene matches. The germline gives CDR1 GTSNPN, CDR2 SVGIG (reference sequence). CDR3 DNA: TGTGCCTGGAGTGTAGGGGACTACCTTAGCACAGATACGCAGTATTTT. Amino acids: CAWSVGDYLSTDTQYF.

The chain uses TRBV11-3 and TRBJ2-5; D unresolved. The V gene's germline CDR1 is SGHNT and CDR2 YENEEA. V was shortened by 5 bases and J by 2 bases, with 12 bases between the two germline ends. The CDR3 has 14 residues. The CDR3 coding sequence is TGTGCCAGCAGCCATAGGGCGGAACAAGAGACCCAGTACTTC. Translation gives CASSHRAEQETQYF.

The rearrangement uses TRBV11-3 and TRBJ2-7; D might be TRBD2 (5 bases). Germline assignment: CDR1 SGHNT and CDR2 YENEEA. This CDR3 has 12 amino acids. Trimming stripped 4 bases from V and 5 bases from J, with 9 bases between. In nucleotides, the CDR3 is TGTGCCAGCAGCTCCCGGCGGGACGAGCAGTACTTC. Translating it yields CASSSRRDEQYF.

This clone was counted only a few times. In DNA form, the CDR3 reads TGTGCCAGCTCCGGACTAGCGGGAGGGCCGTGGAACACCGGGGAGCTGTTTTTT. It codes for CASSGLAGGPWNTGELFF. This chain joins TRBV18 and TRBJ2-2, with 15 positions matching TRBD2. Germline V gene data show CDR1 as KGHSH and CDR2 as LQKENI. The V and J ends lost 6 bases and 1 base, in that order; junction bases with no gene match: 6. This CDR3 is 18 amino acids long.

This chain's CDR3 is CASTRAAGEVETQYF. The CDR3 DNA reads TGTGCCAGCACCCGGGCAGCGGGAGAGGTAGAGACCCAGTACTTC. The rearrangement joins TRBV2 to TRBJ2-5, with 8 positions matching TRBD2. V lost 7 bases to trimming and J lost 4 bases; unmatched junction nucleotides: 11. This CDR3 has 15 amino acids. CDR1 is SNHLY and CDR2 is FYNNEI in the germline V gene.

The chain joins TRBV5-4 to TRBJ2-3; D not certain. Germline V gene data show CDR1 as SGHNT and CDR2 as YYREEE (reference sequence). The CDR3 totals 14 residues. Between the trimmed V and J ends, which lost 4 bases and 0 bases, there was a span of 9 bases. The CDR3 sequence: CASSPPGSTDTQYF. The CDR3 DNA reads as TGTGCCAGCAGCCCCCCCGGTAGCACAGATACGCAGTATTTT.